One and the same sample provided the 27 T cell receptor beta chains below, sequenced in a study of T cell changes during pregnancy in multiple sclerosis. Produced via immunoSEQ multiplex PCR; TCRdb's table is partial and in-frame only. The sample records about 40,000 clones, 90% to 95% being singletons. Sequencing used CD4+ T cells from peripheral blood mononuclear cells, obtained in the first trimester of pregnancy. Receptor source: a female donor with multiple sclerosis, enrolled in a pregnancy study.

The V gene is TRBV2, the J gene TRBJ1-5; a possible D gene is TRBD1 (6 bases). The CDR3 has 12 residues. In germline, CDR1 is SNHLY, CDR2 FYNNEI. Trimming removed 5 bases at V and 5 bases at J, with 7 bases between. The CDR3 bases are TGTGCCAGCAGTACAGGGTATCAGCCCCAGCATTTT. Protein product: CASSTGYQPQHF.

This clone came up once. The genes are TRBV14 and TRBJ2-1, with 9 bases identical to TRBD2. The CDR3 consists of 15 residues. The germline gives CDR1 SGHDN, CDR2 FVKESK. Trimming at V came to 4 bases and at J to 7 bases, leaving 8 bases not matched to a gene. The chain's CDR3 is CASSLGAGGPNEQFF. The CDR3 coding sequence is TGTGCCAGCAGCCTGGGGGCGGGAGGGCCGAATGAGCAGTTCTTC.

V gene TRBV6-1 combines with J gene TRBJ2-5, with D perhaps TRBD2 (6 bases). Germline assignment: CDR1 MNHNS and CDR2 SASEGT. Trimming left V 3 bases short and J 0 bases short, with 8 bases between. The CDR3 extends over 14 amino acids. The CDR3 DNA reads as TGTGCCAGCAGTGAGAGGGACTACCAAGAGACCCAGTACTTC. This encodes CASSERDYQETQYF.

The chain links TRBV2 to TRBJ2-2; 7 nucleotides agree with TRBD1. The V segment lost 8 bases and the J segment 1 base; nucleotides outside the gene matches: 7. The CDR3 loop spans 15 amino acids. Germline V gives CDR1 SNHLY, CDR2 FYNNEI. The CDR3, as DNA: TGTGCCAGCCGGGCGAGGGGGCGGAACACCGGGGAGCTGTTTTTT. Translation gives CASRARGRNTGELFF.

This chain links TRBV11-1 with TRBJ2-3, with 14 bases lining up with TRBD2. This CDR3 contains 16 residues. The J segment lost 1 base and the V segment lost 5 bases, leaving 2 bases of the junction unmatched. The V gene's germline CDR1 is SGHAT and CDR2 FQDESV (reference sequence). The chain's CDR3 is CASSRGLAGGTDTQYF. DNA for the CDR3: TGTGCCAGCAGCCGGGGACTAGCGGGGGGCACAGATACGCAGTATTTT.

V usage is TRBV21-1 and J usage is TRBJ2-7; the D call in the table, TRBD2, was not verified against the DNA. TRBV21-1 is recorded as a pseudogene. The CDR3 contains 13 residues. CDR3: CASSKEAGVEQYF. The CDR3, as DNA: TGTGCCAGCAGCAAAGAGGCGGGGGTTGAGCAGTACTTC.

The chain links TRBV7-9 to TRBJ1-1; a weak D match, TRBD1 (5 bases). Germline V gene sequence: CDR1 SEHNR, CDR2 FQNEAQ (reference sequence). This CDR3 region has 15 residues. Trimming left V 2 bases short and J 4 bases short, with 14 bases between. CDR3 DNA: TGTGCCAGCAGCTTAAATCGGGGGGGGAGCACTGAAGCTTTCTTT. It yields the protein CASSLNRGGSTEAFF.

J is TRBJ1-2 and V is TRBV7-9, with D hard to call. This CDR3 spans 13 amino acids. Germline V lookup: CDR1 SEHNR, CDR2 FQNEAQ (reference sequence). The V end lost 0 bases, the J end lost 6 bases, and 8 bases lay between the germline ends. The DNA for the CDR3 is TGTGCCAGCAGCTTAGCGGTAGGAGATGGCTACACCTTC. This gives the protein CASSLAVGDGYTF.

The V call is TRBV25-1, the J call TRBJ1-2; TRBD1 matches 7 bases. Per germline, CDR1 MGHDK and CDR2 SYGVNS. Trimming took 4 bases from V and 5 from J; bases not matched to a gene: 7. This CDR3 is 14 amino acids long. CDR3 DNA sequence: TGTGCCAGCAGTGCTTTTGGGACAGAATATGGCTACACCTTC. It encodes CASSAFGTEYGYTF.

The rearrangement uses TRBV11-2 and TRBJ2-7; 10 positions match TRBD2. The V and J ends lost 5 bases and 2 bases, in that order; junction bases with no gene match: 6. The CDR3 covers 15 residues. CDR1 SGHAT and CDR2 FQNNGV come from the germline V gene. The CDR3 loop is CASSPSGGVAYEQYF. Written as DNA, the CDR3 is TGTGCCAGCAGCCCCAGCGGGGGGGTGGCCTACGAGCAGTACTTC.

The chain combines TRBV5-1 with TRBJ2-3; 8 bases are shared with TRBD2. Germline lookup yields CDR1 SGHRS and CDR2 YFSETQ. There are 14 residues in the CDR3. The V and J ends lost 4 bases and 4 bases, in that order; junction bases with no gene match: 5. The DNA for the CDR3 is TGCGCCAGCAGCGGGGGACTAGACCCAGATACGCAGTATTTT. This codes for CASSGGLDPDTQYF.

The genes are TRBV7-6 and TRBJ2-5, with D unresolved. Looked up from germline, CDR1 is SGHVS and CDR2 is FNYEAQ. The CDR3 sequence is 16 residues long. The V end lost 1 base, the J end lost 4 bases, and 16 bases lay between the germline ends. As DNA, the CDR3 is TGTGCCAGCAGCTTAGGTAGGCGGTGGAGCACAGAGACCCAGTACTTC. Encoded protein: CASSLGRRWSTETQYF.

This clone came up a few times. The chain employs TRBV5-4 and TRBJ1-3; D is undetermined. This CDR3 comprises 13 residues. Trimming pared 4 bases from V and 4 bases from J, leaving 9 bases between. Germline V gene lookup returns CDR1 SGHNT and CDR2 YYREEE (reference sequence). DNA of the CDR3: TGTGCCAGCAGCCCCCGGTTCGGAAACACCATATATTTT. Translating it yields CASSPRFGNTIYF.

CDR3 DNA: TGTGCCATCAGTGCAGACAGAGACCTACCGAACACTGAAGCTTTCTTT. Translating gives CAISADRDLPNTEAFF. V and J are TRBV10-3 and TRBJ1-1, with D perhaps TRBD1 (5 bases). CDR1 ENHRY and CDR2 SYGVKD come from the germline V gene. Trimming shortened V by 4 bases and J by 1 base, and 16 bases separated the two germline ends. The CDR3 is made up of 16 amino acids.

The V gene is TRBV19, the J gene TRBJ1-3; no definite D call. Germline V lookup: CDR1 LNHDA, CDR2 SQIVND (reference sequence). The CDR3 is made up of 15 amino acids. Deletions cut 1 base from V and 0 bases from J, with 7 bases between. The CDR3 nucleotides are TGTGCCAGTAGTATAGGCGGAAGCTCTGGAAACACCATATATTTT. It specifies CASSIGGSSGNTIYF.

J is TRBJ2-7 and V is TRBV5-5; TRBD2 matches at 8 bases. From germline, CDR1 is SGHKS and CDR2 YYEKEE (reference sequence). There are 17 residues in the CDR3. Trimming removed 1 base from V and 1 base from J; junction bases left unmatched: 10. CDR3 DNA sequence: TGTGCCAGCAGCTTGAGGCTAGCGGGCGGGATGTCCTACGAGCAGTACTTC. It encodes CASSLRLAGGMSYEQYF.

The rearrangement links TRBV18 to TRBJ2-6; 12 bases match TRBD2. CDR1 and CDR2 from the germline V gene are KGHSH and LQKENI. V shed 3 bases and J 0 bases; nucleotides not matched to a gene: 6. The CDR3 totals 19 residues. In DNA, the CDR3 is TGTGCCAGCTCACCGATCCGACTAGCGGGGGCCTCTGGGGCCAACGTCCTGACTTTC. Translation gives CASSPIRLAGASGANVLTF. Combining the CDR3 with reference TRBV18 and TRBJ2-6 gives the whole variable domain NAGVMQNPRHLVRRRGQEARLRCSPMKGHSHVYWYRQLPEEGLKFMVYLQKENIIDESGMPKERFSAEFPKEGPSILRIQQVVRGDSAAYFCASSPIRLAGASGANVLTFGAGSRLTVL.

The chain combines TRBV29-1 with TRBJ2-5, with TRBD2 matching over 10 bases. Germline V gene data show CDR1 as SQVTM and CDR2 as ANQGSEA. The CDR3 length is 16 residues. V gave up 1 base and J gave up 1 base; unmatched junction bases: 6. CDR3 coding DNA: TGCAGCGTTGAAGTGTCTAGCGGGGGACTCCAAGAGACCCAGTACTTC. Its protein is CSVEVSSGGLQETQYF.

This rearrangement joins TRBV28 to TRBJ1-1; 7 bases align to TRBD1. J was trimmed by 5 bases and V by 6 bases; bases with no gene match: 9. Germline CDR1 is MDHEN and CDR2 is SYDVKM. The CDR3 runs to 14 residues. The CDR3 DNA follows: TGTGCCAGCAGAGATCCGGGACAGAGGACTGAAGCTTTCTTT. Amino acid sequence: CASRDPGQRTEAFF.

This chain connects TRBV7-9 to TRBJ2-3, with TRBD2 as a possible D gene (5 bases). Germline lookup yields CDR1 SEHNR and CDR2 FQNEAQ (reference sequence). V gave up 1 base and J gave up 2 bases, with 10 bases separating them. The CDR3 spans 15 residues. The CDR3 spells CASSLGRWATDTQYF. CDR3 DNA: TGTGCCAGCAGCTTAGGGAGGTGGGCCACAGATACGCAGTATTTT.

V is TRBV18 and J is TRBJ2-1; 7 positions agree with TRBD1. Germline-derived CDR1 and CDR2 are KGHSH and LQKENI. The trim removed 3 bases at V and 6 bases at J, leaving 8 bases unmatched. The CDR3 totals 15 residues. CDR3 nucleotides: TGTGCCAGCTCACCTGCCAGGGGGAAGCTCAATGAGCAGTTCTTC. Encoded protein: CASSPARGKLNEQFF.

The genes are TRBV27 and TRBJ1-2; 7 bases are shared with TRBD1. CDR3 length equals 14 residues. Germline V CDR1 and CDR2: MNHEY, SMNVEV (reference sequence). J lost 0 bases, V lost 2 bases, and 0 bases had no gene match. This chain's CDR3 is CASSLQGANYGYTF. As DNA, the CDR3 is TGTGCCAGCAGTTTACAGGGGGCTAACTATGGCTACACCTTC.

This chain joins TRBV7-9 and TRBJ2-7; 8 nucleotides agree with TRBD2. Trimming took 3 bases from V and 4 from J; bases not matched to a gene: 5. This CDR3 region has 14 residues. Germline loops: CDR1 SEHNR, CDR2 FQNEAQ (reference sequence). As DNA, the CDR3 is TGTGCCAGCAGCTTCGCCGGACTAGCTTACGAGCAGTACTTC. Translation: CASSFAGLAYEQYF. Full variable domain (remainder filled in from reference TRBV7-9 and TRBJ2-7): DTGVSQNPRHKITKRGQNVTFRCDPISEHNRLYWYRQTLGQGPEFLTYFQNEAQLEKSRLLSDRFSAERPKGSFSTLEIQRTEQGDSAMYLCASSFAGLAYEQYFGPGTRLTVT.

The chain couples TRBV27 to TRBJ2-2; tentative D call: TRBD1 (5 bases). The ends were cut back, 2 bases at V and 1 base at J, with 11 bases in the middle. Per the germline V gene, CDR1 is MNHEY and CDR2 is SMNVEV (reference sequence). The CDR3 is 16 residues long. This CDR3 reads CASSLGFRGNTGELFF. CDR3 coding DNA: TGTGCCAGCAGTTTAGGATTTAGGGGGAACACCGGGGAGCTGTTTTTT.

The chain combines TRBV7-2 with TRBJ2-7; 8 bases agree with TRBD2. CDR1 and CDR2 (germline): SGHTA, FQGNSA. The J segment lost 0 bases and the V segment lost 0 bases, leaving 1 base of the junction unmatched. CDR3 length equals 15 residues. The CDR3 region has the DNA TGTGCCAGCAGCTTAGCCGGGACTAGCTCCTACGAGCAGTACTTC. Its translation: CASSLAGTSSYEQYF.

This clone was counted once. The chain carries TRBV5-8 and TRBJ2-1; 9 bases line up with TRBD1. The CDR3 has 15 residues. The ends lost 4 bases at V and 10 bases at J; junction bases unmatched: 12. CDR1 and CDR2 from the germline V gene are SGHTS and YDEGEE. CDR3 bases: TGTGCCAGCAGCCCCTGGGGGGGACAGGGAAGGGAGCAGTTCTTC. This gives the protein CASSPWGGQGREQFF. Supplemented by reference TRBV5-8 and TRBJ2-1, the full variable domain reads EAGVTQSPTHLIKTRGQQATLRCSPISGHTSVYWYQQALGLGLQFLLWYDEGEERNRGNFPPRFSGRQFPNYSSELNVNALELEDSALYLCASSPWGGQGREQFFGPGTRLTVL.

This clone was counted a few times. This chain connects TRBV6-5 to TRBJ1-5; D remains unclear. V was pared by 6 bases and J by 1 base, with 10 bases between. This CDR3 has 14 residues. Germline-derived CDR1 and CDR2 are MNHEY and SVGAGI. CDR3 DNA: TGTGCCAGCAGGGAATTGGAGAGCAATCAGCCCCAGCATTTT. It is translated as CASRELESNQPQHF.